This T cell receptor beta chain is from a study of cytomegalovirus exposure and HLA in healthy donors. General study points: Within an earlier analysis, most TCR beta V segments proved productive either about 87% or about 30% of the time. For presence/absence analyses, sequencing depth was assumed to be roughly uniform across donors. The records held CMV serostatus as the only immune exposure information. The authors later found TCR association rates varying by HLA locus, with DRB1 most and HLA-C fewest.

On this clone: Its antigen is undetermined.

A multiplex PCR was run with 60 Vbeta primers and 13 Jbeta primers. Sequencing used immunoSEQ multiplex PCR; TCRdb keeps in-frame clones, though not all of them. The sample lists 60,000 to 70,000 clones; more than 70% were seen once. Specimen: PBMCs. The sequence was obtained from a man aged 50-59 years in good health and CMV-seropositive.

CDR3 in amino acids: CASSLQGGLAVNNEQFF. The CDR3 DNA reads as TGTGCCAGCAGCCTCCAGGGGGGACTAGCGGTTAACAATGAGCAGTTCTTC. The chain combines TRBV5-6 with TRBJ2-1, with 11 positions matching TRBD2. CDR1 and CDR2 from the germline V gene are SGHDT and YYEEEE. V lost 4 bases, J lost 5 bases, and 11 bases stayed unmatched. CDR3 length: 17 amino acids.